This is a list of T cell receptor beta chains from one sample in a study of blood T cell repertoires in COVID-19. Produced via immunoSEQ multiplex PCR; TCRdb's table is partial and in-frame only. The table lists 150,000 to 200,000 clones, 81% of them singletons. The sequenced material came from peripheral blood. The receptors shown here come from an elderly woman with COVID-19, enrolled during active disease. Each CDR3 is given with its conserved first and last residue. The D gene is left open where the match is weak. Where a row states a size, it is once, few, many or the class of an expanded clone; other rows omit it.

v_call	d_call	clone_size	j_call	cdr3_nt	cdr3_aa
TRBV27	TRBD1	-	TRBJ2-7	TGTGCCAGCCCGACAGGGGGTGAGCAGTACTTC	CASPTGGEQYF
TRBV19	TRBD2	-	TRBJ2-2	TGTGCCAGTAGCCTCAGACTAGCGGGGACCGGGGAGCTGTTTTTT	CASSLRLAGTGELFF
TRBV19	TRBD2	-	TRBJ2-1	TGTGCCAGCAGGACGGGGGGAAGGAATGAGCAGTTCTTC	CASRTGGRNEQFF
TRBV7-2	TRBD2	-	TRBJ2-7	TGTGCCAGCAGCTTAGCGGCGGGGGGGCCCTACGAGCAGTACTTC	CASSLAAGGPYEQYF
TRBV24-1	TRBD1	once	TRBJ1-5	TGTGCCACCATAGGACAGGGGCGTCAGCCCCAGCATTTT	CATIGQGRQPQHF
TRBV14	-	-	TRBJ2-2	TGTGCCAGCAGCCAAGATATATTCACCGGGGAGCTGTTTTTT	CASSQDIFTGELFF
TRBV5-5	-	-	TRBJ2-3	TGTGCCAGCAGCTTGTGGCAGCGAAATACGCAGTATTTT	CASSLWQRNTQYF
TRBV7-9	-	-	TRBJ2-2	TGTGCCAGCAGCTGGGGACTCTCGAACACCGGGGAGCTGTTTTTT	CASSWGLSNTGELFF
TRBV18	-	-	TRBJ1-2	TGTGCCAGCTCACCACCGGCGGGGGCCCCGGGTTACTACACCTTC	CASSPPAGAPGYYTF
TRBV7-9	TRBD1	-	TRBJ2-7	TGTGCCAGCAGCAGAGGACAGGGGCCCTACGAGCAGTACTTC	CASSRGQGPYEQYF
TRBV4-3	-	-	TRBJ2-2	TGCGCCAGCAGCACAATTCACAGGGATACCGGGGAGCTGTTTTTT	CASSTIHRDTGELFF
TRBV30	TRBD1	-	TRBJ1-2	TGTGCCTGGAGTGTTTCGGGGACAGGGACGAAGCGCAGCTATGGCTACACCTTC	CAWSVSGTGTKRSYGYTF
TRBV29-1	TRBD1	-	TRBJ1-1	TGCAGCGTTGTCAGGGGGGAGGACACTGAAGCTTTCTTT	CSVVRGEDTEAFF
TRBV6-2/TRBV6-3	-	-	TRBJ2-2	TGTGCCAGCAGCAATCATTACACCGGGGAGCTGTTTTTT	CASSNHYTGELFF
TRBV7-2	-	-	TRBJ2-1	TGTGCCAGCAGCGGACAACTTGCCAATGAGCAGTTCTTC	CASSGQLANEQFF
TRBV18	-	-	TRBJ1-6	TGTGCCAGCTCACCATCCGGGAGAGGTAATTCACCCCTCCACTTT	CASSPSGRGNSPLHF
TRBV7-9	TRBD2	few	TRBJ2-1	TGTGCCAGCAGCTACCTAGCGGCGGGTGAGCAGTTCTTC	CASSYLAAGEQFF
TRBV7-9	-	-	TRBJ2-5	TGTGCCAGCAGCTTATCGAGGGGGTCAGAGACCCAGTACTTC	CASSLSRGSETQYF
TRBV11-3	TRBD1	-	TRBJ1-4	TGTGCCAGCAGCCTGGATGCGGGACAGGTGGGAGAAAAACTGTTTTTT	CASSLDAGQVGEKLFF
TRBV7-2	-	-	TRBJ1-4	TGTGCCAGCAGCTTAGGGGGACTGGGGGGTGAAAAACTGTTTTTT	CASSLGGLGGEKLFF